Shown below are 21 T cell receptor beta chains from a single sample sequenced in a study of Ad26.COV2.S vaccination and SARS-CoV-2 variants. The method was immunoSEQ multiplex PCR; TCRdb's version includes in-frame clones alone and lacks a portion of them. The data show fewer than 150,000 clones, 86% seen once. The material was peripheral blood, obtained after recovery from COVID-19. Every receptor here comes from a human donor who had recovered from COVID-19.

CDR3 amino acids: CASIQGPGKDTEAFF. In nucleotides, the CDR3 is TGTGCCAGCATCCAGGGGCCTGGGAAGGACACTGAAGCTTTCTTT. The chain links TRBV9 to TRBJ1-1; TRBD1 might be the D (6 bases). This CDR3 is 15 amino acids long. Germline CDR1 is SGDLS and CDR2 is YYNGEE. The ends were cut back, 6 bases at V and 3 bases at J, with 18 bases in the middle.

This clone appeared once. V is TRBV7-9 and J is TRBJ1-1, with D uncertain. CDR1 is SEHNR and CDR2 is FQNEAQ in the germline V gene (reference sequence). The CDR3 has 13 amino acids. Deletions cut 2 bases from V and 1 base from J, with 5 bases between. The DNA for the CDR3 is TGTGCCAGCAGCTTATTCGGGAACACTGAAGCTTTCTTT. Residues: CASSLFGNTEAFF. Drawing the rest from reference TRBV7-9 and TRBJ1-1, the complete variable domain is DTGVSQNPRHKITKRGQNVTFRCDPISEHNRLYWYRQTLGQGPEFLTYFQNEAQLEKSRLLSDRFSAERPKGSFSTLEIQRTEQGDSAMYLCASSLFGNTEAFFGQGTRLTVV.

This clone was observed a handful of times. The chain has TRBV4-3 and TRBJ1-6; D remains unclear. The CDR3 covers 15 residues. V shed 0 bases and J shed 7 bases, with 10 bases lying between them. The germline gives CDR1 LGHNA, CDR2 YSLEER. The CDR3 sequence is CASSQDFGRNSPLHF. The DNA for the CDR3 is TGCGCCAGCAGCCAAGATTTCGGCAGAAATTCACCCCTCCACTTT.

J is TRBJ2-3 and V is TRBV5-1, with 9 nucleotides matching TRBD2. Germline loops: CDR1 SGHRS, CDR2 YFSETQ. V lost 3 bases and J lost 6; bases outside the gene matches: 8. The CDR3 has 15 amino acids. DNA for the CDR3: TGCGCCAGCAGCTCCCAGACTAGCGGATTGGATACGCAGTATTTT. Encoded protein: CASSSQTSGLDTQYF.

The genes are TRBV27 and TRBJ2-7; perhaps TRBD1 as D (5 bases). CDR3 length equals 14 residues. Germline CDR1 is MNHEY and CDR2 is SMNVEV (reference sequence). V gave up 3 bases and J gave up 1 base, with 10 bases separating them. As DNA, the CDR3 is TGTGCCAGCAGTTTTGGGCAGGGATCCTACGAGCAGTACTTC. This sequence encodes CASSFGQGSYEQYF.

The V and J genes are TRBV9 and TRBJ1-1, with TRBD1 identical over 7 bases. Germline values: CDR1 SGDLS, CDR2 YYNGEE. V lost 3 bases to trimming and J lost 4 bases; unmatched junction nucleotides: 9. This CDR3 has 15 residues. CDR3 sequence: CASSERQGLFTEAFF. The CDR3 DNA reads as TGTGCCAGCAGCGAACGACAGGGACTTTTCACTGAAGCTTTCTTT.

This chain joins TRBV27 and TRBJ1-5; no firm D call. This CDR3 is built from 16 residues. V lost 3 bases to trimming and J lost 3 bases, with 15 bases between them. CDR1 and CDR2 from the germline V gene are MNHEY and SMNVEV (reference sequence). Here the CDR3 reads CASSFIGRENNQPQHF. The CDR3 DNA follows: TGTGCCAGCAGTTTTATCGGACGGGAGAACAATCAGCCCCAGCATTTT.

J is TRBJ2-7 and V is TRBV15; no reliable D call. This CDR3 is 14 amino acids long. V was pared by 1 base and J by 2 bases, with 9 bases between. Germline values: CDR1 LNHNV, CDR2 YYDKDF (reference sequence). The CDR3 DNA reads TGTGCCACCAGCAGAGCAGGCGGACCCTACGAGCAGTACTTC. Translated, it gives CATSRAGGPYEQYF. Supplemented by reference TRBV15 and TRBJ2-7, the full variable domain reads DAMVIQNPRYQVTQFGKPVTLSCSQTLNHNVMYWYQQKSSQAPKLLFHYYDKDFNNEADTPDNFQSRRPNTSFCFLDIRSPGLGDTAMYLCATSRAGGPYEQYFGPGTRLTVT.

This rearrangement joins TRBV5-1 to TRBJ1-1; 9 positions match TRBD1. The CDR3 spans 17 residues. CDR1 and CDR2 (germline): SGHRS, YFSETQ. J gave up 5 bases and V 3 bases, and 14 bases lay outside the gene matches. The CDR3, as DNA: TGCGCCAGCAGCTGGACCCTCACCGGGACAGGGTGGACTGAAGCTTTCTTT. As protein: CASSWTLTGTGWTEAFF.

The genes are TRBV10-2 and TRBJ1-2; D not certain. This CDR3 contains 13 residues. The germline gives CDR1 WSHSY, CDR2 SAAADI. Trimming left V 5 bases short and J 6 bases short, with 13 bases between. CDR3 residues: CASSSVTSNGYTF. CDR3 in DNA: TGCGCCAGCAGTTCGGTTACTTCTAATGGCTACACCTTC.

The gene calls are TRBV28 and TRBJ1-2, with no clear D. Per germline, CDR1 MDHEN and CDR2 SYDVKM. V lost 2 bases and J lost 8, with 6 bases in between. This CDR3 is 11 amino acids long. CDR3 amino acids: CASSLQRGYTF. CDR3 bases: TGTGCCAGCAGTTTACAGCGGGGCTACACCTTC.

The CDR3, as DNA: TGTGCCACCAGTGATCATAAGGCAGAATACTATGGCTACACCTTC. Its protein is CATSDHKAEYYGYTF. The J gene is TRBJ1-2, the V gene TRBV24-1; D gene unclear. Germline V lookup: CDR1 KGHDR, CDR2 SFDVKD. This CDR3 is 15 amino acids long. Trimming shortened V by 3 bases and J by 3 bases, and 13 bases separated the two germline ends.

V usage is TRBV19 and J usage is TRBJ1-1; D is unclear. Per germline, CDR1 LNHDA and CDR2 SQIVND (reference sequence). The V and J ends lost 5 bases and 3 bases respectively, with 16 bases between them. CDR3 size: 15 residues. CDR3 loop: CASSAHGRQDTEAFF. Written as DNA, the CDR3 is TGTGCCAGTAGTGCCCACGGCCGCCAGGACACTGAAGCTTTCTTT.

The chain's CDR3 is CASKGYSNQPQHF. For the CDR3, the DNA is TGTGCCAGCAAGGGGTATAGCAATCAGCCCCAGCATTTT. The rearrangement uses TRBV28 and TRBJ1-5, with D possibly being TRBD1 (5 bases). The CDR3 spans 13 residues. Looked up from germline, CDR1 is MDHEN and CDR2 is SYDVKM. The V and J ends lost 7 bases and 0 bases respectively, with 7 bases between them.

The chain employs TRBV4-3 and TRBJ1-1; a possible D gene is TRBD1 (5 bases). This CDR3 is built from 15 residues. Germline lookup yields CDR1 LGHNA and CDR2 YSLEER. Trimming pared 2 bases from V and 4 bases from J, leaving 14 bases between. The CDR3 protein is CASSQSVRGGTEAFF. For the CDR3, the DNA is TGCGCCAGCAGCCAATCGGTCCGGGGGGGCACTGAAGCTTTCTTT.

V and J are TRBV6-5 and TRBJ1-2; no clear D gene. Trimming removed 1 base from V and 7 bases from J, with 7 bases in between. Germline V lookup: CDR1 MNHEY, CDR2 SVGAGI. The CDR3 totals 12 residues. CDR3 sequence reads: CASSYFEGGYTF. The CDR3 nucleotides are TGTGCCAGCAGTTACTTTGAGGGTGGCTACACCTTC.

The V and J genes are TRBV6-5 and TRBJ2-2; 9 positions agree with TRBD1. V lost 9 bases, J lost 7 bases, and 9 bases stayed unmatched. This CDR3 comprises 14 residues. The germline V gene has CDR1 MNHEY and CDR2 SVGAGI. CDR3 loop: CARKKDRGGGELFF. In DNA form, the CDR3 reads TGTGCCAGGAAGAAGGACAGGGGCGGCGGGGAGCTGTTTTTT.

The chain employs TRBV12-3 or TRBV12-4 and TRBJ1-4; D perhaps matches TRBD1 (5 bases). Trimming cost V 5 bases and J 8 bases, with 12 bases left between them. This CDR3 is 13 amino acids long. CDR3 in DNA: TGTGCCAGCAGTAGCCAGGGAGGGGAAAAACTGTTTTTT. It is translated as CASSSQGGEKLFF.

The CDR3 sequence is CASSYGLAGNTGELFF. CDR3 nucleotide sequence: TGTGCCAGCAGTTACGGGCTAGCGGGAAACACCGGGGAGCTGTTTTTT. J is TRBJ2-2 and V is TRBV6-5; 9 positions match TRBD2. Germline V gives CDR1 MNHEY, CDR2 SVGAGI. This CDR3 contains 16 residues. V dropped 2 bases and J dropped 2; count of bases not matched to a gene: 3.

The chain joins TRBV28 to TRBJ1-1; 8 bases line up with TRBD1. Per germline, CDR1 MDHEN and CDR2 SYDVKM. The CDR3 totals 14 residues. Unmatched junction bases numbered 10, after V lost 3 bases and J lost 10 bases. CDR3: CASSLTSWTGTAFF. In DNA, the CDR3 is TGTGCCAGCAGTTTGACGAGTTGGACAGGGACAGCTTTCTTT.

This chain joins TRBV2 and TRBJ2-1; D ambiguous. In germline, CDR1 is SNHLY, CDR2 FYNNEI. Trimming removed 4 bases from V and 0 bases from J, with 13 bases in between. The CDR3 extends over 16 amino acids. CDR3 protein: CASSAIYESSYNEQFF. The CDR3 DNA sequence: TGTGCCAGCAGTGCTATATACGAGAGCTCCTACAATGAGCAGTTCTTC.